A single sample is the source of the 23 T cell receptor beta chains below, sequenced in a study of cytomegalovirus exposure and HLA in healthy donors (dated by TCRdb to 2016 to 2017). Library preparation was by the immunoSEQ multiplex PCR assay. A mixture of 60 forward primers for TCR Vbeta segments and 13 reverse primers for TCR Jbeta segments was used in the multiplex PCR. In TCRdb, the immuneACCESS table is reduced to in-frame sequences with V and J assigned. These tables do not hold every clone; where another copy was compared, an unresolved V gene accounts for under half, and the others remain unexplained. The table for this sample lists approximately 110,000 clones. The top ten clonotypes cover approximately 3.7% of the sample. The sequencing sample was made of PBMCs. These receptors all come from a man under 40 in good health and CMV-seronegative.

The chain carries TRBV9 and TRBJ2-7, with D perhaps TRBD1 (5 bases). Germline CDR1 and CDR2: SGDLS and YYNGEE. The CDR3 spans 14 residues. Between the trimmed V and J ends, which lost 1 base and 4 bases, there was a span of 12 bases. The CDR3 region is CASSVSGFTYEQYF. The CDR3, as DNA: TGTGCCAGCAGCGTATCAGGGTTTACTTACGAGCAGTACTTC.

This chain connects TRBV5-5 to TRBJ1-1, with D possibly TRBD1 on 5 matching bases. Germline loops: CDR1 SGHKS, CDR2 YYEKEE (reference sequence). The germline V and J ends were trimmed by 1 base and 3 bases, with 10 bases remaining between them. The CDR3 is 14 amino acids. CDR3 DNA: TGTGCCAGCAGCTTGAGGGGAATCGACACTGAAGCTTTCTTT. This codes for CASSLRGIDTEAFF.

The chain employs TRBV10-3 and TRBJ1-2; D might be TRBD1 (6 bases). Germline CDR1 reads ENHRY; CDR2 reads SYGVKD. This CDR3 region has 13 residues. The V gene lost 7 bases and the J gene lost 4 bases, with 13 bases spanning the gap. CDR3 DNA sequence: TGTGCCATCACCGCCGACAGGACCTATGGCTACACCTTC. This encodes CAITADRTYGYTF.

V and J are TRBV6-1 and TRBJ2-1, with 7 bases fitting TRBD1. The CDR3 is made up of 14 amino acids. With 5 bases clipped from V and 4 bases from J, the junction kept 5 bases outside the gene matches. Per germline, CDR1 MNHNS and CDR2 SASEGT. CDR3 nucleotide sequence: TGTGCCAGCAGTAAGGGGGCAATTTACAATGAGCAGTTCTTC. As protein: CASSKGAIYNEQFF.

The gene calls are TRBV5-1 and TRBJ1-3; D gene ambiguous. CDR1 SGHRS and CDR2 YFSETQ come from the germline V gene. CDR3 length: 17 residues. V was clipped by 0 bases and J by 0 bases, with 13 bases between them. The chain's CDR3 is CASSLVQLRDSGNTIYF. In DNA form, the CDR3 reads TGCGCCAGCAGCTTGGTCCAATTGCGAGACTCTGGAAACACCATATATTTT.

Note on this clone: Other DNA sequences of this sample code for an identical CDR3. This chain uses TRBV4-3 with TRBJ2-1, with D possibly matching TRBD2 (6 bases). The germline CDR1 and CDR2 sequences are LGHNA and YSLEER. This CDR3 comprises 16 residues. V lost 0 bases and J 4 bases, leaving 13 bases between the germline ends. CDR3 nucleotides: TGCGCCAGCAGCCAAGAACTGGGACTCGTTTACAATGAGCAGTTCTTC. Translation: CASSQELGLVYNEQFF.

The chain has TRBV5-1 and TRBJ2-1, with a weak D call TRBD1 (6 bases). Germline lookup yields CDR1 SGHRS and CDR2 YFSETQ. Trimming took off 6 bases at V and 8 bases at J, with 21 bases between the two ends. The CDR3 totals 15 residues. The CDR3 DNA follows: TGCGCCAGCATCGCCTCGGGACACCGACGCGATGAGCAGTTCTTC. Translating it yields CASIASGHRRDEQFF.

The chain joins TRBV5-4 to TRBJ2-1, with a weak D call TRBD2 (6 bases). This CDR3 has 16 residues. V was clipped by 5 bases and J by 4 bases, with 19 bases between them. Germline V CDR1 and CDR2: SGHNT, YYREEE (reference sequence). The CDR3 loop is CASRVFSTRAYNEQFF. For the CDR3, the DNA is TGTGCCAGCAGGGTTTTTTCGACTAGAGCTTACAATGAGCAGTTCTTC. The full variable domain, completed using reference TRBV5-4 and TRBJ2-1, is ETGVTQSPTHLIKTRGQQVTLRCSSQSGHNTVSWYQQALGQGPQFIFQYYREEENGRGNFPPRFSGLQFPNYSSELNVNALELDDSALYLCASRVFSTRAYNEQFFGPGTRLTVL.

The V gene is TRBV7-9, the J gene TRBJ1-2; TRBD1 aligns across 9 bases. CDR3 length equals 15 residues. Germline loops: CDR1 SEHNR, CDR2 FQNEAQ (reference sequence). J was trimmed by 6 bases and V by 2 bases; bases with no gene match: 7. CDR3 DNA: TGTGCCAGCAGCTTAATGGGGACAGGGATTGATGGCTACACCTTC. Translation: CASSLMGTGIDGYTF.

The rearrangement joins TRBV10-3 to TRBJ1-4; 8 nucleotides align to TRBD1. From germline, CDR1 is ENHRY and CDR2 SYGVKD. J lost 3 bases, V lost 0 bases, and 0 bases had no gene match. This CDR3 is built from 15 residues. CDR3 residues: CAISESTGANEKLFF. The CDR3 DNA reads TGTGCCATCAGTGAGTCGACAGGGGCTAATGAAAAACTGTTTTTT.

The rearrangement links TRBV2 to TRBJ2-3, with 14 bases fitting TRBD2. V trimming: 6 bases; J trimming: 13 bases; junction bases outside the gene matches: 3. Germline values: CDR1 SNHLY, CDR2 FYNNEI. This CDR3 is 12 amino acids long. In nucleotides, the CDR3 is TGTGCCAGCAGCGGACTAGCGGGGGGAAAGTATTTT. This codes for CASSGLAGGKYF.

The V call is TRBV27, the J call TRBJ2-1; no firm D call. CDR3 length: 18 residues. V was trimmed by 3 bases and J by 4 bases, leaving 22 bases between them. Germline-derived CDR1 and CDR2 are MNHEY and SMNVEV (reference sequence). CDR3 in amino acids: CASSFLRGAARSYNEQFF. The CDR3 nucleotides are TGTGCCAGCAGTTTTTTACGAGGTGCTGCCCGTTCATACAATGAGCAGTTCTTC.

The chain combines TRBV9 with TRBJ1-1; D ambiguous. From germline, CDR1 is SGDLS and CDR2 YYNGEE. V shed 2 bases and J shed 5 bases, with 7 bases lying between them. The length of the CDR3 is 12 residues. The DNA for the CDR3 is TGTGCCAGCAGCGTGGGAGAAACTGAAGCTTTCTTT. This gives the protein CASSVGETEAFF. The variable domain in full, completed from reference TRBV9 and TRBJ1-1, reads DSGVTQTPKHLITATGQRVTLRCSPRSGDLSVYWYQQSLDQGLQFLIQYYNGEERAKGNILERFSAQQFPDLHSELNLSSLELGDSALYFCASSVGETEAFFGQGTRLTVV.

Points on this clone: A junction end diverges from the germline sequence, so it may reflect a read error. The CDR3 coding sequence is TGCGCCAGCAGCTCGACTAGCGTGGAGACCCTGTACTTC. Translation: CASSSTSVETLYF. The rearrangement joins TRBV5-1 to TRBJ2-5; 8 positions agree with TRBD2. Per the germline V gene, CDR1 is SGHRS and CDR2 is YFSETQ. The CDR3 consists of 13 residues.

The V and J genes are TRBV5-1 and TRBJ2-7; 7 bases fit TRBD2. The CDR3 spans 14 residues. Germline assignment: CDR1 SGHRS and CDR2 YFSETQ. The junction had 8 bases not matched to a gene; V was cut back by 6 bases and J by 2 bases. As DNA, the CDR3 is TGCGCCAGCACCCCGGGGGGAGGACCCTACGAGCAGTACTTC. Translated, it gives CASTPGGGPYEQYF.

The CDR3 region is CASSPGGYGYTF. Here the CDR3 DNA reads TGTGCCTCCAGCCCAGGGGGCTATGGCTACACCTTC. The V and J genes are TRBV7-2 and TRBJ1-2; 7 bases align to TRBD1. The length of the CDR3 is 12 residues. CDR1 and CDR2 (germline): SGHTA, FQGNSA. The trim removed 11 bases at V and 4 bases at J, leaving 7 bases unmatched.

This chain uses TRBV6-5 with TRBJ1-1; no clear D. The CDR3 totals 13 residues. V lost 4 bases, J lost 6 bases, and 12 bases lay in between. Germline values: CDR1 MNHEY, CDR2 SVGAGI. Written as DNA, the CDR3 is TGTGCCAGCAGTTTAGCGGGCTCCGCTGAAGCTTTCTTT. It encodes CASSLAGSAEAFF.

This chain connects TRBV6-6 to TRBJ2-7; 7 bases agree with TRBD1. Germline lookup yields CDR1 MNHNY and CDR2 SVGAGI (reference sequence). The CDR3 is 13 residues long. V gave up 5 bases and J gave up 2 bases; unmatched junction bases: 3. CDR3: CASSQGGPYEQYF. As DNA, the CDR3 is TGTGCCAGCAGTCAAGGGGGCCCCTACGAGCAGTACTTC.

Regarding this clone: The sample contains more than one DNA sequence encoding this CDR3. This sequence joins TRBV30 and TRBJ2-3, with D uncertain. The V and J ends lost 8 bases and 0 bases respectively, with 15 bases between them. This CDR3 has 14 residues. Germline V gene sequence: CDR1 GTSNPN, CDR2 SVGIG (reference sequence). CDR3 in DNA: TGTGCCCGATCTTCAGGTTCTAGCACAGATACGCAGTATTTT. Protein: CARSSGSSTDTQYF.

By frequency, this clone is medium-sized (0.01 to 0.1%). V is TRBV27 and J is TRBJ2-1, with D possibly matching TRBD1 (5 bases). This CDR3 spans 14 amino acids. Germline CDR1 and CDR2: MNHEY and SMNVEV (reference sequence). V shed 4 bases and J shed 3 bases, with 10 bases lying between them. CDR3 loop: CASSSGSDYNEQFF. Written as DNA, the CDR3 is TGTGCCAGCAGTTCAGGGTCCGACTACAATGAGCAGTTCTTC.

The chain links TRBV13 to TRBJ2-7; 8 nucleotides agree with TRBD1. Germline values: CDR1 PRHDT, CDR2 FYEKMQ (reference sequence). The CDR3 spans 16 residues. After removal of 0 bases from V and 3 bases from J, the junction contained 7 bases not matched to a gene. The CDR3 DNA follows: TGTGCCAGCAGCTTAGGTGAAATAGACAGGGGCTACGAGCAGTACTTC. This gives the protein CASSLGEIDRGYEQYF. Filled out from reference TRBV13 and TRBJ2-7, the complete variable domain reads AAGVIQSPRHLIKEKRETATLKCYPIPRHDTVYWYQQGPGQDPQFLISFYEKMQSDKGSIPDRFSAQQFSDYHSELNMSSLELGDSALYFCASSLGEIDRGYEQYFGPGTRLTVT.

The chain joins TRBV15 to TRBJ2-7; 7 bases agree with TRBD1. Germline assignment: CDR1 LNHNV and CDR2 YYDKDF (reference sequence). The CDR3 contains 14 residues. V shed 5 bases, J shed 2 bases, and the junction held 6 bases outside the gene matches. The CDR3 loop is CATSDTGAPYEQYF. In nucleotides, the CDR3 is TGTGCCACCAGCGACACAGGGGCCCCCTACGAGCAGTACTTC.

CDR3 sequence reads: CASSLDAPGTGGNTIYF. CDR3 in DNA: TGCGCCAGCAGCTTGGACGCCCCCGGGACAGGGGGAAACACCATATATTTT. The V call is TRBV5-1, the J call TRBJ1-3, with 9 positions matching TRBD1. This CDR3 has 17 residues. From germline, CDR1 is SGHRS and CDR2 YFSETQ. V lost 0 bases and J lost 4; bases outside the gene matches: 8. Full variable domain (rest looked up from reference TRBV5-1 and TRBJ1-3): KAGVTQTPRYLIKTRGQQVTLSCSPISGHRSVSWYQQTPGQGLQFLFEYFSETQRNKGNFPGRFSGRQFSNSRSEMNVSTLELGDSALYLCASSLDAPGTGGNTIYFGEGSWLTVV.